The clone carrying this TCR beta chain was counted a few times. Its target is not known. This entry belongs to a study of spatial heterogeneity in lung cancer. Points from the study as a whole: Mutation tallies in tumors tracked expanded intratumoral alpha and beta TCR counts.

V was cut by 5 bases and J by 0 bases, with 9 bases left in between. The CDR3 is 14 amino acids. The time point: sample taken at primary tumor resection. Samples were donated by 72 untreated early-stage non-small cell lung cancer patients. Researchers sequenced whole RNA taken from tumor, nontumor lung or frozen PBMC without sorting. Every cDNA TCR molecule received its own unique molecular identifier. TCRdb fed the 5' RACE reads into MiXCR, producing one record per CDR3 protein. This table has some 25,000 distinct CDR3 sequences, just over 7% appearing once. This sample comprised lung tumor tissue, obtained at surgery. The TCR was taken from a male donor with early-stage non-small cell lung cancer. The chain recombines TRBV12-3 or TRBV12-4 with TRBJ2-3, with unresolved D. CDR3 residues: CASSHISSTDTQYF. CDR3 in DNA: TGTGCCAGCAGTCATATATCTAGCACAGATACGCAGTATTTT.